The clone carrying this T cell receptor (beta chain) was observed a few times. Antigen unknown. Germline CDR1 is DFQATT and CDR2 is SNEGSKA (reference sequence). CDR3 length equals 11 residues. Trimming took 6 bases from V and 4 from J, leaving 8 bases between them. These data belong to a study of T cell repertoires in cytomegalovirus infection. Study-wide context: Selection of CMV epitopes for the study included recently identified HLA-C-restricted and well-studied HLA-B-restricted ones. A matching HLA type, together with CMV infection, was signaled by public TCR beta signatures. Broader study findings: Based on cumulative public TCR beta family frequency, carriers of CMV plus the relevant HLA were identified. Clonotype analysis showed dominance of the ex vivo response by HLA-C-restricted CMV-specific TCR beta clonotypes.

TCRdb reanalysed the reads using MiXCR and keeps one entry per CDR3 protein. The repertoire includes around 300,000 distinct CDR3 sequences, approximately 22% of them detected once, and roughly a fifth sits in the top ten. The sample in question was cultured PBMCs, obtained from culture after CMV antigen stimulation. This clonotype originated in a human donor in good health (CMV status not recorded). Some clones in this sample may be carry-over from other donors' samples. This chain uses TRBV20-1 with TRBJ2-3; D is unclear. CDR3 sequence reads: CSAPFADTQYF. In nucleotides, the CDR3 is TGCAGTGCCCCTTTCGCAGATACGCAGTATTTT.